This T cell receptor (beta chain) originates from a study of immune heterogeneity within non-small cell lung tumors. Study results and caveats: Clonality of local T cells correlated moderately but significantly with local tumor mutational burden (R about 0.35).

Template was bulk tumor genomic DNA, around 600 ng per sample. Collection of several biopsies per primary tumor, spaced far apart, took place during surgery. Patients had untreated, newly diagnosed non-small cell lung cancer and underwent curative surgery. Every donor was a newly diagnosed non-small cell lung cancer patient having surgery with curative intent. This CDR3 spans 12 amino acids. Germline V gene data show CDR1 as MNHEY and CDR2 as SVGEGT. V lost 3 bases, J lost 7 bases, and 9 bases lay in between. Multiplex PCR relied on 32 V and 13 J primers to amplify TCR beta CDR3. A single record per CDR3 protein comes from TCRdb applying MiXCR to the multiplex PCR reads. The repertoire holds fewer than 12,000 distinct CDR3 sequences, with almost 30% as singletons. By share, this clonotype counts as medium-sized. The antigen is unknown.

The gene calls are TRBV6-2 or TRBV6-3 and TRBJ1-2; D ambiguous. The receptor was isolated from a woman in her sixties or seventies with non-small cell lung cancer. The specimen was lung tumor tissue. The CDR3 loop is CASSYRQPGYTF. CDR3 sequence (DNA): TGTGCCAGCAGTTATAGGCAGCCTGGCTACACCTTC.